What follows describes a single T cell receptor beta chain. Its antigen is still unknown. PCR primers comprised 60 Vbeta and 13 Jbeta primers. Original processing notes: In a later analysis, about 11 million of 83 million or so unique beta chains occurred in at least two donors. TCRdb's copy holds only in-frame clones and misses some; the assay was immunoSEQ multiplex PCR. That table supplies the V and J calls and clone size; D and trimming were determined from the DNA. The profile shows 150,000 to 200,000 clones, over 70% of them singletons. This entry belongs to a study of cytomegalovirus exposure and HLA in healthy donors. Whole-study results and caveats: Sequence variants that were highly shared formed a cluster that was likely a sequencing artifact. The records held CMV serostatus as the only immune exposure information.

CDR3 size: 18 residues. V trimming: 0 bases; J trimming: 0 bases; junction bases outside the gene matches: 4. Germline loops: CDR1 LGHNA, CDR2 YSLEER. Nominally healthy donors were sampled, though unrecorded immune exposures were likely. This rearrangement joins TRBV4-3 to TRBJ2-6; 8 bases line up with TRBD2. What was sequenced was PBMCs. This sequence was found in a male donor in good health and CMV-seronegative. The CDR3 sequence is CASSQDTSGFSGANVLTF. Here the CDR3 DNA reads TGCGCCAGCAGCCAAGATACTAGCGGATTCTCTGGGGCCAACGTCCTGACTTTC.